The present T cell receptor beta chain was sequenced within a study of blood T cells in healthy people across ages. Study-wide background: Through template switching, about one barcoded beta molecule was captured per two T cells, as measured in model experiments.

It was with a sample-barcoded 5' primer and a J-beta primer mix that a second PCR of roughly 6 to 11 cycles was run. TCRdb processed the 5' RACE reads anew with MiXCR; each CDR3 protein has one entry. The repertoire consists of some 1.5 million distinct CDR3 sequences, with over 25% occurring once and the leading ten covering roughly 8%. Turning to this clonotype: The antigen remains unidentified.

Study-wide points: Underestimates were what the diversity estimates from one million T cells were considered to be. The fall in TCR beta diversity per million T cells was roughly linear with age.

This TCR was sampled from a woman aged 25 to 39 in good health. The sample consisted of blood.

CDR3 nucleotides: TGTGCCAGCAGCTTTGGCGGCAGACGGAACACTGAAGCTTTCTTT. The encoded protein is CASSFGGRRNTEAFF. This chain links TRBV5-5 with TRBJ1-1, with D unresolved. V was shortened by 2 bases and J by 1 base, with 12 bases between the two germline ends. In germline, CDR1 is SGHKS, CDR2 YYEKEE (reference sequence). The CDR3 is made up of 15 amino acids.